One and the same sample provided the 8 T cell receptor beta chains below, sequenced in a study of Graves' ophthalmopathy and Graves' hyperthyroidism. Scientists amplified the TCR beta CDR3 regions from RNA transcripts. The library came from an HTBI-primed first-round RT-PCR and a second-round multiplex PCR. Via MiXCR, TCRdb re-called the multiplex PCR reads, giving one row per CDR3 protein. The repertoire holds 170,000 or so distinct CDR3 sequences, with just under 40% as singletons. Sequencing used peripheral blood. The receptor set was obtained from a man aged 25 to 40 with Graves' ophthalmopathy.

This clonotype showed up many times. V gene TRBV6-1 combines with J gene TRBJ1-2, with 7 bases lining up with TRBD1. Looked up from germline, CDR1 is MNHNS and CDR2 is SASEGT. V gave up 4 bases and J gave up 2 bases; unmatched junction bases: 7. The CDR3 has 15 residues. CDR3 protein: CASSADRERNYGYTF. For the CDR3, the DNA is TGTGCCAGCAGTGCCGACAGGGAGAGGAACTATGGCTACACCTTC.

The chain employs TRBV7-9 and TRBJ2-1; D call uncertain. Germline CDR1 and CDR2: SEHNR and FQNEAQ (reference sequence). This CDR3 has 13 amino acids. The V end was cut by 3 bases, the J end by 13 bases, with 16 bases between. The CDR3 bases are TGTGCCAGCAGCTTGGGCCGCCAAGGAAATCAGTTCTTC. Translation gives CASSLGRQGNQFF.

This clonotype appeared many times. The CDR3 loop reads CASSLGQRLNYGYTF. The CDR3 DNA follows: TGCGCCAGCAGCTTAGGACAGCGACTTAACTATGGCTACACCTTC. V is TRBV5-1 and J is TRBJ1-2, with a possible D match to TRBD1 (6 bases). V lost 2 bases, J lost 1 base, and 12 bases lay in between. The CDR3 contains 15 residues. The germline CDR1 and CDR2 sequences are SGHRS and YFSETQ.

This clonotype occurred many times. The V call is TRBV7-8, the J call TRBJ2-4; 8 bases match TRBD1. Unmatched junction bases numbered 12, after V lost 5 bases and J lost 9 bases. The germline V gene has CDR1 SGHVS and CDR2 FQNEAQ. The CDR3 loop spans 15 amino acids. CDR3 sequence reads: CASSPTGTGIGIQYF. DNA for the CDR3: TGTGCCAGCAGCCCGACGGGGACAGGAATCGGCATTCAGTACTTC. Drawing the rest from reference TRBV7-8 and TRBJ2-4, the complete variable domain is GAGVSQSPRYKVAKRGQDVALRCDPISGHVSLFWYQQALGQGPEFLTYFQNEAQLDKSGLPSDRFFAERPEGSVSTLKIQRTQQEDSAVYLCASSPTGTGIGIQYFGAGTRLSVL.

This clonotype was seen repeatedly, ten times or more. The chain recombines TRBV9 with TRBJ2-5; a weak D match, TRBD1 (6 bases). Germline V gene data show CDR1 as SGDLS and CDR2 as YYNGEE. V was trimmed by 2 bases and J by 5 bases, leaving 13 bases between them. The CDR3 contains 14 residues. The CDR3 spells CASSVDPGQETQYF. As DNA, the CDR3 is TGTGCCAGCAGCGTTGACCCCGGACAGGAGACCCAGTACTTC.

Ten or more counts support this clonotype. The chain employs TRBV6-5 and TRBJ1-1; 7 bases map to TRBD1. The junction had 15 bases not matched to a gene; V was cut back by 8 bases and J by 6 bases. The CDR3 covers 15 residues. Per the germline V gene, CDR1 is MNHEY and CDR2 is SVGAGI. In DNA, the CDR3 is TGTGCCAGCGCTCCCTTTTTTGGACAGGTCTCTGAAGCTTTCTTT. It specifies CASAPFFGQVSEAFF.

This rearrangement joins TRBV20-1 to TRBJ1-1; tentative D call: TRBD1 (6 bases). The length of the CDR3 is 16 residues. CDR1 and CDR2 from the germline V gene are DFQATT and SNEGSKA (reference sequence). V lost 3 bases and J 0 bases, leaving 17 bases between the germline ends. In nucleotides, the CDR3 is TGCAGTGCTAGCCCCACGCGAGACAGGATGAACACTGAAGCTTTCTTT. This encodes CSASPTRDRMNTEAFF.

This clonotype was detected only a few times. CDR3 in amino acids: CASSFGSGRQYEQYF. CDR3 nucleotides: TGTGCCAGCAGTTTCGGGAGCGGGAGGCAATACGAGCAGTACTTC. The V gene is TRBV28, the J gene TRBJ2-7, with 9 bases that match TRBD2. The CDR3 runs to 15 residues. Germline V gene sequence: CDR1 MDHEN, CDR2 SYDVKM. V lost 3 bases and J lost 4; bases outside the gene matches: 7.